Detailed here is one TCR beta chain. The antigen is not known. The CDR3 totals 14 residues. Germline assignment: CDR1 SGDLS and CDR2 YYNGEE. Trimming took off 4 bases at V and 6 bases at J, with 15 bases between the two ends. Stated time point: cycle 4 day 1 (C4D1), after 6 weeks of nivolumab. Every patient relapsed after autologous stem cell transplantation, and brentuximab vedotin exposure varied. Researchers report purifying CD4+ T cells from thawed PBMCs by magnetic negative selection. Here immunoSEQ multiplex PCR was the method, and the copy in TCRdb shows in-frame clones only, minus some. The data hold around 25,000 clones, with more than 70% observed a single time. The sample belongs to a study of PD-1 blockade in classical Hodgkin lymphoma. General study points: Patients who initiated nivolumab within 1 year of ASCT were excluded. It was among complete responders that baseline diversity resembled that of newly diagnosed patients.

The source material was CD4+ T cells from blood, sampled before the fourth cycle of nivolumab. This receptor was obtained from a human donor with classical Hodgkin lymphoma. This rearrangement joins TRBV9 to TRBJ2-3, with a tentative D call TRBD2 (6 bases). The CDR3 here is CASSFRERADTQYF. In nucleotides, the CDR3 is TGTGCCAGCAGCTTCCGGGAGAGGGCGGATACGCAGTATTTT.